A selection of T cell receptor beta chains follows, all from one sample in a study of T cell responses to AZD1222 COVID-19 vaccine. Measured with immunoSEQ multiplex PCR; TCRdb has only the in-frame clones, and not every one. This repertoire shows tens of thousands of clones, 89% found once; its top ten account for under 3%. The starting material was peripheral blood, obtained on day 0 of AZD1222 vaccination. The receptors shown here come from an adult in good health. Each CDR3 is given without its conserved first and last residue.

J gene | V gene | CDR3 protein
TRBJ1-2 | TRBV7-2 | ASSLGSYGYT
TRBJ2-1 | TRBV6-1 | ASSEEGRDYNEQF
TRBJ2-7 | TRBV5-1 | ASSLGLAGNYEQY
TRBJ2-1 | TRBV10-2 | ASIRGLNNNEQF
TRBJ1-6 | TRBV29-1 | SVYRTGNGSYNSPLH
TRBJ1-2 | TRBV5-5 | ASSLEAAPLFHT
TRBJ2-2 | TRBV10-3 | AISPWGNTGELF
TRBJ1-6 | TRBV4-3 | ATSQLLRENSPLH
TRBJ2-7 | TRBV5-1 | ASSLVAGTGEQY
TRBJ1-6 | TRBV14 | ASSRTTRTDYNSPLH
TRBJ2-1 | TRBV2 | ASSEVGGTGEQF
TRBJ2-7 | TRBV11-2 | ASSYGYYEQY
TRBJ2-2 | TRBV2 | ASSQTPLGTGELF